The TCR beta chain under discussion was sequenced for a study of control samples from healthy donors and cancer patients. Profiling relied on immunoSEQ multiplex PCR, and the TCRdb table lists in-frame clones only, not all of them. The repertoire includes over 100,000 clones, approximately 90% of them detected once, and about 3.2% sits in the top ten. CDR3 length: 15 amino acids. CDR1 and CDR2 from the germline V gene are LGHDT and YNNKEL (reference sequence). Trimming took 4 bases from V and 0 from J, leaving 9 bases between them. The sequencing sample was made of blood. The rearrangement joins TRBV3-1 (or the pseudogene TRBV3-2) to TRBJ1-4; D call uncertain. The TCR sequence derives from a man aged 50-59 years in good health. CDR3 in DNA: TGTGCCAGCAGCCCAATGGTTGCAACTAATGAAAAACTGTTTTTT. Translation gives CASSPMVATNEKLFF.